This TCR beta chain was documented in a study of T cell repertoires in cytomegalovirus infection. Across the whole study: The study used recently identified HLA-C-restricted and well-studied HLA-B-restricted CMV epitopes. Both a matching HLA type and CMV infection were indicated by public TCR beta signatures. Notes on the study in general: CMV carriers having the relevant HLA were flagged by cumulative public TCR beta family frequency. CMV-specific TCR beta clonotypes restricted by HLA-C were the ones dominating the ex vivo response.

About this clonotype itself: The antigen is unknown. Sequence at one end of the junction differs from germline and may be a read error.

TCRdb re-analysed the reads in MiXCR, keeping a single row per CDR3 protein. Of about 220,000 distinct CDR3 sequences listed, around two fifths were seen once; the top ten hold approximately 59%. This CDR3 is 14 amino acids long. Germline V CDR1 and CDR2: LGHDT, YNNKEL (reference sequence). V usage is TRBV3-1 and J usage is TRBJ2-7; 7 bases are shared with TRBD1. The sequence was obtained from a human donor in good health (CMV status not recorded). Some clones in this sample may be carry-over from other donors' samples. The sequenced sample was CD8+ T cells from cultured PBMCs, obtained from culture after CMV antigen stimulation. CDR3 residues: CASSQGGGSYEQYF. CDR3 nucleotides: TGTGCAAGCAGCCAAGGGGGCGGCTCCTACGAGCAGTACTTC.